Below are 2 T cell receptor beta chains sequenced from a single sample in a study of blood T cell repertoires in COVID-19. Sequencing was performed with immunoSEQ multiplex PCR; in TCRdb, only in-frame clones are kept and a portion is missing. The sample holds about 70,000 clones, approximately 83% seen once. The sequencing sample was made of peripheral blood. Every receptor here comes from a human donor in a cohort sampled during active COVID-19.

This clone is a singleton in its sample. The V and J genes are TRBV18 and TRBJ2-1; tentatively, D is TRBD1 (5 bases). With 3 bases removed from V and 1 base from J, the gap between germline ends came to 13 bases. The CDR3 is 16 residues long. The V gene's germline CDR1 is KGHSH and CDR2 LQKENI. CDR3 in DNA: TGTGCCAGCTCACCTAGTACAGGAAATTCCTACAATGAGCAGTTCTTC. This codes for CASSPSTGNSYNEQFF.

This chain uses TRBV12-1 with TRBJ2-7; the table's D call of TRBD2 was not tested on the DNA. TRBV12-1 is tagged as a pseudogene. The CDR3 is made up of 15 amino acids. In nucleotides, the CDR3 is TGTGCCAGCAGCACGGCGGGGGAGCCTTACTACGAGCAGTACTTC. This codes for CASSTAGEPYYEQYF.